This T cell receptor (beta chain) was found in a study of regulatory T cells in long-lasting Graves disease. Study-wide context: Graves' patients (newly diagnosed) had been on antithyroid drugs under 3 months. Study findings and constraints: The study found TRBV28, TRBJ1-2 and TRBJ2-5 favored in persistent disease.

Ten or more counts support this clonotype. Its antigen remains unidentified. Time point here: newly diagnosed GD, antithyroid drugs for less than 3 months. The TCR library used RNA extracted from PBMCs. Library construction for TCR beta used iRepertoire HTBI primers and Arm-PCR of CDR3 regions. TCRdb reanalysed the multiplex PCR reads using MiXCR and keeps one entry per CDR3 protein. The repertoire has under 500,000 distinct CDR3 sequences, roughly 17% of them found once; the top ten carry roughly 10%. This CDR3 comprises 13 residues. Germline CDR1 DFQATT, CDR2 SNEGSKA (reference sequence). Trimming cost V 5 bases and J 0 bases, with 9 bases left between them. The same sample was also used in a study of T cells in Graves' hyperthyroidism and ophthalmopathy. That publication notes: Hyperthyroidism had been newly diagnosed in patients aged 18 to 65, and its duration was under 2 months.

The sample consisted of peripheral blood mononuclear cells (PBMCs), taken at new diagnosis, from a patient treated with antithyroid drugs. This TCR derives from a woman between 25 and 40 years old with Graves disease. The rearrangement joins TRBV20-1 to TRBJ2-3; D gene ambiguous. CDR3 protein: CSAAPSSTDTQYF. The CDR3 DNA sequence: TGCAGTGCTGCACCTTCAAGCACAGATACGCAGTATTTT.